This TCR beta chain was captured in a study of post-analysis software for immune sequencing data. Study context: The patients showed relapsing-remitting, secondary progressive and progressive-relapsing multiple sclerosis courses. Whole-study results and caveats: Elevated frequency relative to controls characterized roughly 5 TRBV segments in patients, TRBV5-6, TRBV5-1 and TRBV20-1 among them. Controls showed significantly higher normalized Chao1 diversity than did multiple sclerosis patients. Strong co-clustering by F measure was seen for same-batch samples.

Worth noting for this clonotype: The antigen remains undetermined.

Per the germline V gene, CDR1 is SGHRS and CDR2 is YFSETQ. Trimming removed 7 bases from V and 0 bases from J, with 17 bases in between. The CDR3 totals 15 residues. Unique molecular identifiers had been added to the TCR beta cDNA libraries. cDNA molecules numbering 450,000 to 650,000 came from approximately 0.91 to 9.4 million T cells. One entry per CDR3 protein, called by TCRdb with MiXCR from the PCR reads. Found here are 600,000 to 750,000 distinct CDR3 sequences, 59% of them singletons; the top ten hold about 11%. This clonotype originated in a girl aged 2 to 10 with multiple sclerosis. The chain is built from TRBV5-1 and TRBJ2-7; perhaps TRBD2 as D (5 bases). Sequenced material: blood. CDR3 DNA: TGCGCCAGCTCGACGCCTCGGGGAGACTCCTACGAGCAGTACTTC. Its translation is CASSTPRGDSYEQYF.